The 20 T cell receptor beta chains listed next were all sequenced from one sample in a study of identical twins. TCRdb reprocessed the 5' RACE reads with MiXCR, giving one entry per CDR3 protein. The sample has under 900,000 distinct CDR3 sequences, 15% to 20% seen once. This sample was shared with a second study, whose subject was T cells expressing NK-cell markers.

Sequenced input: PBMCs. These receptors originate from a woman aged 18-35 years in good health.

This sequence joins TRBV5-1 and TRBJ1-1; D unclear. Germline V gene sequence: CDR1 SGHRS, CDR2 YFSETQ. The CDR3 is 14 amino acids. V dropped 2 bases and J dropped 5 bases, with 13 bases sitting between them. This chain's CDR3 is CASSFNPRKTEAFF. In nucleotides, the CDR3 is TGCGCCAGCAGCTTTAACCCTCGGAAGACTGAAGCTTTCTTT.

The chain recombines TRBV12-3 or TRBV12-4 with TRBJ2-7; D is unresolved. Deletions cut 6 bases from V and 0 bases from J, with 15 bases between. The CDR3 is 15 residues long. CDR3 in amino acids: CASRVSLRHSYEQYF. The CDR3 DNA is TGTGCCAGCAGAGTAAGTTTAAGGCACTCCTACGAGCAGTACTTC.

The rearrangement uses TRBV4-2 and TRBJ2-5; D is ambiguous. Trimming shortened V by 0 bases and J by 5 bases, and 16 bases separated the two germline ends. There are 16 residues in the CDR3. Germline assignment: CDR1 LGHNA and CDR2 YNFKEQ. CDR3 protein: CASSQDEVQVVETQYF. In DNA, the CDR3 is TGTGCCAGCAGCCAAGATGAGGTCCAGGTAGTGGAGACCCAGTACTTC.

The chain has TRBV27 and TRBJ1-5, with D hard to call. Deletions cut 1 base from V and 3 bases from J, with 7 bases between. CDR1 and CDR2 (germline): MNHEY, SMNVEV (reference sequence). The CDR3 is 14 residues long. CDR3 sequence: CASSLFANNQPQHF. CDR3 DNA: TGTGCCAGCAGTTTATTTGCTAACAATCAGCCCCAGCATTTT.

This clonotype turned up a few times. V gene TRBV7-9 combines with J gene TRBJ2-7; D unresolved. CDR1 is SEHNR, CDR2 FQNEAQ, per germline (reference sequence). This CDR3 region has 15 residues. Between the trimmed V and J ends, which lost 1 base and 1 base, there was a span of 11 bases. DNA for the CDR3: TGTGCCAGCAGCTTAGAGAAGGGTCGGTCCTACGAGCAGTACTTC. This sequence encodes CASSLEKGRSYEQYF. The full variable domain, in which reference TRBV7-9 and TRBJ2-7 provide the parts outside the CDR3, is DTGVSQNPRHKITKRGQNVTFRCDPISEHNRLYWYRQTLGQGPEFLTYFQNEAQLEKSRLLSDRFSAERPKGSFSTLEIQRTEQGDSAMYLCASSLEKGRSYEQYFGPGTRLTVT.

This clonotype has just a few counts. CDR3 protein: CATSVPYNEQFF. In DNA, the CDR3 is TGTGCCACCAGCGTCCCCTACAATGAGCAGTTCTTC. The chain couples TRBV15 to TRBJ2-1, with D hard to call. Germline lookup yields CDR1 LNHNV and CDR2 YYDKDF (reference sequence). The CDR3 is 12 residues long. V lost 5 bases and J 2 bases, leaving 4 bases between the germline ends.

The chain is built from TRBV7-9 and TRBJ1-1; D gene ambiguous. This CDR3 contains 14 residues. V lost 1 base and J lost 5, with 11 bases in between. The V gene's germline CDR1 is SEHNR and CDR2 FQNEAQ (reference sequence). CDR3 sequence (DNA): TGTGCCAGCAGCTTAGGCAAGCTGGGGACTGAAGCTTTCTTT. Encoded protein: CASSLGKLGTEAFF.

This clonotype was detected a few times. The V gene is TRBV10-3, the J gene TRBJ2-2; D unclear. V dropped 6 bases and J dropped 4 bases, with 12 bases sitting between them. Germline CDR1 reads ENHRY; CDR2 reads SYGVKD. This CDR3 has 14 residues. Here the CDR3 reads CAISPAQLTGELFF. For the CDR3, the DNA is TGTGCCATCAGCCCGGCCCAACTCACCGGGGAGCTGTTTTTT.

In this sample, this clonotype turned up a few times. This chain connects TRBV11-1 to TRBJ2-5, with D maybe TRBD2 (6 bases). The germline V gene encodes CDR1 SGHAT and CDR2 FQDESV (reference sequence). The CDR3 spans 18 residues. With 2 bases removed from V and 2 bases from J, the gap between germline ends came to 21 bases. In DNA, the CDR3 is TGTGCCAGCAGCTTAATTGTATCGCGGGGACCACTTCAAGAGACCCAGTACTTC. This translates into CASSLIVSRGPLQETQYF.

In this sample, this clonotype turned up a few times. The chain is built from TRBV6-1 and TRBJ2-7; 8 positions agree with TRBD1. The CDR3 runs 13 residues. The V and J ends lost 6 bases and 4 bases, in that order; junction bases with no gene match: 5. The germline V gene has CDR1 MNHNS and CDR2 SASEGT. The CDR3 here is CASRTGQAYEQYF. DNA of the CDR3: TGTGCCAGCAGGACGGGACAGGCGTACGAGCAGTACTTC.

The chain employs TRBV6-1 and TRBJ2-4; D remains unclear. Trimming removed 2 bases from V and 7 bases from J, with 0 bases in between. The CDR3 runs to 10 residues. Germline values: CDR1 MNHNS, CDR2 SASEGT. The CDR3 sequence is CASSENIQYF. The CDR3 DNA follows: TGTGCCAGCAGTGAAAACATTCAGTACTTC.

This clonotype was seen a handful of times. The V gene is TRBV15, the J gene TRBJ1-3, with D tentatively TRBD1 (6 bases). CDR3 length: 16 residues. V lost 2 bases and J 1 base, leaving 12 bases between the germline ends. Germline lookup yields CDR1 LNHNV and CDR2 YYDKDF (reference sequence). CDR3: CATSRSTGTSGNTIYF. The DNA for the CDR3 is TGTGCCACCAGCAGATCCACCGGGACATCTGGAAACACCATATATTTT.

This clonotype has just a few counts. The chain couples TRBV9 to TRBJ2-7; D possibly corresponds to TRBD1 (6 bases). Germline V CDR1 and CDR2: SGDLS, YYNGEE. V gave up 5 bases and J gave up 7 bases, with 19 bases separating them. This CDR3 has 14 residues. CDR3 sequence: CASSSLGARREQYF. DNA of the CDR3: TGTGCCAGCAGTTCCCTGGGGGCCAGGAGGGAGCAGTACTTC.

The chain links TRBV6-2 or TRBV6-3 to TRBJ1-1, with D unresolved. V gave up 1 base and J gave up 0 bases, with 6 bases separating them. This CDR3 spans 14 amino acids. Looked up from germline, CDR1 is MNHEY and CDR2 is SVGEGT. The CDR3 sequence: CASSYFLVNTEAFF. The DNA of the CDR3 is TGTGCCAGCAGTTACTTCCTCGTGAACACTGAAGCTTTCTTT.

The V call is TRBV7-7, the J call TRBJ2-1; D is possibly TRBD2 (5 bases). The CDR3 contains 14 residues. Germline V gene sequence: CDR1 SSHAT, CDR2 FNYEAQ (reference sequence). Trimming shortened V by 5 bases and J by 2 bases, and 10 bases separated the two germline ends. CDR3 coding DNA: TGTGCCAGCAGCCAATCCGGGACCTACAATGAGCAGTTCTTC. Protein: CASSQSGTYNEQFF.

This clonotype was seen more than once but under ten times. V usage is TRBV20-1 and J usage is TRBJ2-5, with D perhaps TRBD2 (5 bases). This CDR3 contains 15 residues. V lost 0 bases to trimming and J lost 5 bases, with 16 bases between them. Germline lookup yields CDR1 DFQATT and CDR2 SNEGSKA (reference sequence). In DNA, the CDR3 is TGCAGTGCTAGAGATCCTAGCCGGACGGGGGAGACCCAGTACTTC. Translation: CSARDPSRTGETQYF.

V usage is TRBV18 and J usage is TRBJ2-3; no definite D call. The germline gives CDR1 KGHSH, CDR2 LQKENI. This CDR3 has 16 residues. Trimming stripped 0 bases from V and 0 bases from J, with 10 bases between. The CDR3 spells CASSPPRPTSTDTQYF. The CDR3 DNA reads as TGTGCCAGCTCACCACCGCGGCCTACTAGCACAGATACGCAGTATTTT.

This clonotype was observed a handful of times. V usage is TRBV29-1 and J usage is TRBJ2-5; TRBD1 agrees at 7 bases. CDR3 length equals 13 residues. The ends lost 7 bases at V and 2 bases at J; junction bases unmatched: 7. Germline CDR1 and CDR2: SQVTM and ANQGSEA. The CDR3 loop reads CSAPGQHQETQYF. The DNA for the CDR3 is TGCAGCGCTCCGGGACAGCATCAAGAGACCCAGTACTTC.

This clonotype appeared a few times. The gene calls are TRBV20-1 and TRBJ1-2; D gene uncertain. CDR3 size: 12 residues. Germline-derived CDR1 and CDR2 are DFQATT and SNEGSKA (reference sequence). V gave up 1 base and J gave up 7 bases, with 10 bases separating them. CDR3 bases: TGCAGTGCTAGAGGCGGGAGAGTTGGCTACACCTTC. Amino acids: CSARGGRVGYTF.

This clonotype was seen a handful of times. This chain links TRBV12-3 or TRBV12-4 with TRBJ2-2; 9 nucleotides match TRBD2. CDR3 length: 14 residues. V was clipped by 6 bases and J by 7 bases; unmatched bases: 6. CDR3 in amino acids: CASRPSGKSGELFF. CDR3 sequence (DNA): TGTGCCAGCAGACCTAGCGGGAAGAGCGGGGAGCTGTTTTTT.